The 6 T cell receptor beta chains below all came from one sample that was sequenced in a study of OX40 agonist ivuxolimab in advanced cancers. Profiling relied on immunoSEQ multiplex PCR, and the TCRdb table lists in-frame clones only, not all of them. The sample gives over 55,000 clones, roughly nine tenths of which show up once; around 2.3% is in the top ten. Sequencing was performed on CD4+ or CD8+ T cells sorted from blood, taken in a trial of the OX40 agonist ivuxolimab. These receptors originate from an adult with an advanced solid tumor such as melanoma, head and neck, liver or kidney cancer.

This chain joins TRBV11-3 and TRBJ2-5; unclear D gene. This CDR3 is 12 amino acids long. From germline, CDR1 is SGHNT and CDR2 YENEEA. Trimming pared 4 bases from V and 0 bases from J, leaving 3 bases between. Here the CDR3 reads CASSWYQETQYF. CDR3 in DNA: TGTGCCAGCAGCTGGTACCAAGAGACCCAGTACTTC. Looking up the rest from reference TRBV11-3 and TRBJ2-5 gives the full variable domain: EAGVVQSPRYKIIEKKQPVAFWCNPISGHNTLYWYLQNLGQGPELLIRYENEEAVDDSQLPKDRFSAERLKGVDSTLKIQPAELGDSAVYLCASSWYQETQYFGPGTRLLVL.

The rearrangement joins TRBV28 to TRBJ1-5; 10 nucleotides match TRBD1. CDR3 length equals 15 residues. The trim removed 6 bases at V and 0 bases at J, leaving 2 bases unmatched. Germline V lookup: CDR1 MDHEN, CDR2 SYDVKM. CDR3 nucleotide sequence: TGTGCCAGCAGGACAGGGGGCCATAGCAATCAGCCCCAGCATTTT. It yields the protein CASRTGGHSNQPQHF.

The chain links TRBV5-1 to TRBJ2-1, with TRBD2 matching 7 bases. CDR3 length: 14 amino acids. Germline-derived CDR1 and CDR2 are SGHRS and YFSETQ. V trimming: 4 bases; J trimming: 6 bases; junction bases outside the gene matches: 7. The DNA of the CDR3 is TGCGCCAGCAGCCTCCAGACTAGCAGCAATGAGCAGTTCTTC. As protein: CASSLQTSSNEQFF.

The chain couples TRBV4-3 to TRBJ1-2, with D tentatively TRBD1 (5 bases). CDR3 length: 13 residues. Trimming removed 4 bases at V and 4 bases at J, with 10 bases between. Germline assignment: CDR1 LGHNA and CDR2 YSLEER. CDR3 coding DNA: TGCGCCAGCAGCCGTCAGGGAGGCTATGGCTACACCTTC. Protein: CASSRQGGYGYTF.

This clone has a single count. The gene calls are TRBV7-3 and TRBJ2-5, with D possibly being TRBD1 (6 bases). The CDR3 covers 15 residues. V lost 3 bases and J lost 1, with 12 bases in between. Germline CDR1 is SGHTA and CDR2 is FQGTGA. CDR3 region: CASSLTGQIQETQYF. CDR3 DNA: TGTGCCAGCAGCTTGACAGGACAGATCCAAGAGACCCAGTACTTC.

This chain links TRBV15 with TRBJ2-7, with a weak D call TRBD2 (6 bases). Germline-derived CDR1 and CDR2 are LNHNV and YYDKDF (reference sequence). Trimming pared 0 bases from V and 6 bases from J, leaving 21 bases between. CDR3 size: 17 residues. CDR3 DNA sequence: TGTGCCACCAGCAGAGAACTGAGCGGCGGGAAGGGCGGCGAGCAGTACTTC. Protein product: CATSRELSGGKGGEQYF.